This T cell receptor (beta chain) was recovered during a study of blood T cell repertoires in COVID-19. About the research overall: Donors in the United States, Italy and Spain gave samples during acute or convalescent COVID-19. From T cells, B-cell-depleted T cells, or PBMCs came the material, which was cDNA or gDNA.

The CDR3 is 16 residues long. CDR1 and CDR2 from the germline V gene are MDHEN and SYDVKM. V was pared by 7 bases and J by 7 bases, with 22 bases between. Methods used by the authors: Amplification with reference gene primers provided the estimates of nucleated cell counts. Only in-frame clones appear in the TCRdb table, and some are missing; sequencing was by immunoSEQ multiplex PCR. D and trimming come from the DNA, and the V and J calls and clone size come from that table. Among some 240,000 clones listed, 75% to 85% were seen once. The TCR was taken from a woman between 35 and 50 years old who had recovered from COVID-19. Sequencing was performed on peripheral blood. The chain employs TRBV28 and TRBJ2-2, with D tentatively TRBD1 (6 bases). CDR3 sequence: CASNIPSTGIGGELFF. In nucleotides, the CDR3 is TGTGCCAGCAACATTCCCAGTACAGGGATCGGCGGGGAGCTGTTTTTT.